This T cell receptor (beta chain) was captured by sequencing in a study of T cell responses to AZD1222 COVID-19 vaccine. The protocol was immunoSEQ multiplex PCR, while the TCRdb copy is restricted to in-frame clones and leaves out a portion. The sample has tens of thousands of clones, about 91% seen once; the top ten hold 7.5% to 10%. Study observations and caveats: Regions left unmutated in variants are reportedly the target of nearly half of spike-specific TCRs. Spike-specific TCR breadth and depth went up after people got two AZD1222 doses. Donors skewed white British and female; clonal diversity was possibly underestimated.

In regard to this clone: The antigen is unknown.

Germline V gene sequence: CDR1 SGHRS, CDR2 YFSETQ. V was shortened by 4 bases and J by 0 bases, with 11 bases between the two germline ends. This CDR3 is 15 amino acids long. This receptor was taken from an adult who received the AZD1222 COVID-19 vaccine. Specimen: peripheral blood, collected 28 days after the second AZD1222 dose. V and J are TRBV5-1 and TRBJ2-4, with D uncertain. CDR3: CASSLGNLAKNIQYF. DNA of the CDR3: TGCGCCAGCAGCCTAGGAAACCTAGCCAAAAACATTCAGTACTTC.